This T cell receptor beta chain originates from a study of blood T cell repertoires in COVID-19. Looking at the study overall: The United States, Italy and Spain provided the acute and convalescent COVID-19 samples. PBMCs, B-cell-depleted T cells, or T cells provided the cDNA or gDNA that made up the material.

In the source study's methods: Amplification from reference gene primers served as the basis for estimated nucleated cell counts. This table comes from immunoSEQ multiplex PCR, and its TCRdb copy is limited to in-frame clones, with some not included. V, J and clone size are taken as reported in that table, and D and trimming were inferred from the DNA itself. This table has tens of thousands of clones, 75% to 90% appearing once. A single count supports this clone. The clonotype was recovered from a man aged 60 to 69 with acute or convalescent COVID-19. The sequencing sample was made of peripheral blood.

CDR3 nucleotide sequence: TGTGCCAGCAGCCAAGTGGGACAGGGGGCGAGCTACACCTTC. Its translation: CASSQVGQGASYTF. The genes are TRBV4-2 and TRBJ1-2; 12 bases line up with TRBD1. The ends lost 1 base at V and 9 bases at J; junction bases unmatched: 3. The CDR3 spans 14 residues. The germline CDR1 and CDR2 sequences are LGHNA and YNFKEQ.